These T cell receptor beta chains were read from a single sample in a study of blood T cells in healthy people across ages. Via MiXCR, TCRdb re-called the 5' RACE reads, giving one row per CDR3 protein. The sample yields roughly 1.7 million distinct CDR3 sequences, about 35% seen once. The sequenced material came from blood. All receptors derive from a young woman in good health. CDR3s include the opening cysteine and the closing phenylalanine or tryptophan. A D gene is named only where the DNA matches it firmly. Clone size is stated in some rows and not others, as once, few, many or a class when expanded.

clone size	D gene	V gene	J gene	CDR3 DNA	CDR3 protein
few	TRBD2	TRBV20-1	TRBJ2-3	TGCAGTGTTACTAGCGGCACAGATACGCAGTATTTT	CSVTSGTDTQYF
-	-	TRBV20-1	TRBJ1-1	TGCAGTGCTCTTGCAGGGCAGCTGAACACTGAAGCTTTCTTT	CSALAGQLNTEAFF
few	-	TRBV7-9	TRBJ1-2	TGTGCCAGCAGCCCCCCTAAGGGTTGGGGCTACACCTTC	CASSPPKGWGYTF
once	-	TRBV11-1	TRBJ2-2	TGTGCCAGCAGCTTCGGGGGATCGGCCACCGGGGAGCTGTTTTTT	CASSFGGSATGELFF
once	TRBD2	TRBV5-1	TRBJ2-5	TGCGCCAGCAGCTTGGCCCCGGGACTAGCAGAGACCCAGTACTTC	CASSLAPGLAETQYF
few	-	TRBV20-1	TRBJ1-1	TGCAGTGCCGCGGACCTTATGAACACTGAAGCTTTCTTT	CSAADLMNTEAFF
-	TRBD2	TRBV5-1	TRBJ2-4	TGCGCCAGCAGCTATCCTCTAGCGGGTCTAGCCAAAAACATTCAGTACTTC	CASSYPLAGLAKNIQYF
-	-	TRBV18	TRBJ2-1	TGTGCCAGCTCACAGGACGGTAACTACAATGAGCAGTTCTTC	CASSQDGNYNEQFF
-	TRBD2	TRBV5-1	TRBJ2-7	TGCGCCAGCAGCTTGGACCCGGGGGGGCGCTACGAGCAGTACTTC	CASSLDPGGRYEQYF
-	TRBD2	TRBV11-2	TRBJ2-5	TGTGCCAGCAGCGTTTTCGGCGGGGGGAACCAAGAGACCCAGTACTTC	CASSVFGGGNQETQYF
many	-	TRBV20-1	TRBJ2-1	TGCACTCCGTACAATGAGCAGTTCTTC	CTPYNEQFF
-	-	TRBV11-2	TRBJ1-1	TGTGCCAGCAGCTTAGTGTCTTTAACTGAAGCTTTCTTT	CASSLVSLTEAFF
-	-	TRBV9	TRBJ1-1	TGTGCCAGCAGCGAACAGGGACGGGGAGACACTGAAGCTTTCTTT	CASSEQGRGDTEAFF
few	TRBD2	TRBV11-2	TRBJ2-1	TGTGCCAGCAGCCAGGGGACAGGACTAGCGGGTAATGAGCAGTTCTTC	CASSQGTGLAGNEQFF
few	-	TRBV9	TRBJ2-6	TGTGCCAGCAGCGTTGCGGGACAGTCCTCTGGGGCCAACGTCCTGACTTTC	CASSVAGQSSGANVLTF
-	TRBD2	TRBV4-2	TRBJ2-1	TGTGCCAGCAGCCAAGACGCTACTAGCGGGAGCTCCTACAATGAGCAGTTCTTC	CASSQDATSGSSYNEQFF
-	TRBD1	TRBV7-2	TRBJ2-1	TGTGCCAGCAGCTACTGGACAGGGAACAATGAGCAGTTCTTC	CASSYWTGNNEQFF
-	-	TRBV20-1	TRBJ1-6	TGCAGTGCTAGAGATAAAGGGAACTCACCCCTCCACTTT	CSARDKGNSPLHF
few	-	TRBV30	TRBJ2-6	TGTGCCTGGAGTGTGGCGGTACCTGGGGCCAACGTCCTGACTTTC	CAWSVAVPGANVLTF
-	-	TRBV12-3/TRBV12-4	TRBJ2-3	TGTGCCAGCAGTTTTGGTCAGGGAATAACAGATACGCAGTATTTT	CASSFGQGITDTQYF
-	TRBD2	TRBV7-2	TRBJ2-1	TGTGCCAGCACGGCCGCGGGAGGATCGGGGTACAATGAGCAGTTCTTC	CASTAAGGSGYNEQFF